These 22 T cell receptor beta chains came from one sample sequenced in a study of early T cells in non-severe SARS-CoV-2 infection. TCRdb reprocessed the 5' RACE reads with MiXCR, giving one entry per CDR3 protein. The sample contains fewer than 85,000 distinct CDR3 sequences, approximately 16% of which appear only once. The sample consisted of whole blood. The receptor set was obtained from an adult who was a healthcare worker with PCR-confirmed SARS-CoV-2 infection or an uninfected control (not recorded which).

This clonotype was counted only a few times. This chain links TRBV20-1 with TRBJ2-5, with a weak D call TRBD1 (6 bases). Germline assignment: CDR1 DFQATT and CDR2 SNEGSKA (reference sequence). The V end lost 6 bases, the J end lost 1 base, and 12 bases lay between the germline ends. The CDR3 is made up of 13 amino acids. The CDR3 sequence is CSAENRVQETQYF. The CDR3 nucleotides read TGCAGTGCGGAGAACAGGGTCCAAGAGACCCAGTACTTC.

This clonotype was recorded a few times. V is TRBV10-3 and J is TRBJ2-2, with 7 nucleotides matching TRBD2. The trim removed 0 bases at V and 6 bases at J, leaving 4 bases unmatched. The CDR3 is made up of 15 amino acids. CDR1 is ENHRY, CDR2 SYGVKD, per germline. The CDR3 DNA sequence: TGTGCCATCAGTGAGTCGAAGCGGGGCCCCGGGGAGCTGTTTTTT. Translation gives CAISESKRGPGELFF.

The chain joins TRBV5-1 to TRBJ1-1; unclear D gene. Trimming left V 0 bases short and J 0 bases short, with 3 bases between. Looked up from germline, CDR1 is SGHRS and CDR2 is YFSETQ. This CDR3 is 13 amino acids long. As DNA, the CDR3 is TGCGCCAGCAGCTTGGAGATGAACACTGAAGCTTTCTTT. Translated, it gives CASSLEMNTEAFF. The variable domain in full, completed from reference TRBV5-1 and TRBJ1-1, reads KAGVTQTPRYLIKTRGQQVTLSCSPISGHRSVSWYQQTPGQGLQFLFEYFSETQRNKGNFPGRFSGRQFSNSRSEMNVSTLELGDSALYLCASSLEMNTEAFFGQGTRLTVV.

The chain is built from TRBV12-3 or TRBV12-4 and TRBJ2-2; tentatively, D is TRBD1 (6 bases). The CDR3 consists of 17 residues. Trimming pared 4 bases from V and 0 bases from J, leaving 15 bases between. CDR3 region: CASSSRRGTPNTGELFF. The CDR3 DNA follows: TGTGCCAGCAGTTCCCGTAGAGGGACACCGAACACCGGGGAGCTGTTTTTT.

The chain has TRBV5-4 and TRBJ2-5; TRBD1 or TRBD2 may be the D gene (5 bases each). The germline V gene has CDR1 SGHNT and CDR2 YYREEE (reference sequence). Trimming pared 4 bases from V and 4 bases from J, leaving 17 bases between. There are 15 residues in the CDR3. The CDR3 here is CASSPKGPRGETQYF. The CDR3, as DNA: TGTGCCAGCAGCCCCAAGGGACCGCGCGGAGAGACCCAGTACTTC.

CDR3 loop: CASRLQGYSNQPQHF. The CDR3 nucleotides are TGTGCCAGCAGGCTACAGGGCTATAGCAATCAGCCCCAGCATTTT. This chain uses TRBV5-8 with TRBJ1-5, with a weak D call TRBD1 (6 bases). V gave up 5 bases and J gave up 0 bases, with 12 bases separating them. The CDR3 covers 15 residues. In germline, CDR1 is SGHTS, CDR2 YDEGEE.

The rearrangement links TRBV7-9 to TRBJ2-7, with D possibly matching TRBD2 (5 bases). Germline CDR1 is SEHNR and CDR2 is FQNEAQ (reference sequence). The V and J ends lost 10 bases and 9 bases respectively, with 10 bases between them. CDR3 length: 9 amino acids. The CDR3 DNA reads as TGTGCCACCTCCGAGGGGCAGTACTTC. Amino acid sequence: CATSEGQYF.

In its sample, this clonotype was seen a few times. The chain carries TRBV20-1 and TRBJ1-6; D call uncertain. The CDR3 runs 16 residues. Germline V gene data show CDR1 as DFQATT and CDR2 as SNEGSKA (reference sequence). V was shortened by 1 base and J by 0 bases, with 10 bases between the two germline ends. CDR3 in amino acids: CSARGVRPSYNSPLHF. The DNA of the CDR3 is TGCAGTGCTAGAGGGGTCCGTCCCTCCTATAATTCACCCCTCCACTTT.

This clonotype was counted at least ten times. V is TRBV29-1 and J is TRBJ2-3, with D possibly matching TRBD2 (6 bases). Per germline, CDR1 SQVTM and CDR2 ANQGSEA. Deletions cut 6 bases from V and 6 bases from J, with 16 bases between. The CDR3 length is 13 residues. CDR3 in DNA: TGCAGCGTGCTCACCGCGGGGATGGATACGCAGTATTTT. Its protein product is CSVLTAGMDTQYF.

This clonotype was picked up a small number of times. The rearrangement uses TRBV6-5 and TRBJ1-2; no reliable D call. Germline loops: CDR1 MNHEY, CDR2 SVGAGI. The CDR3 totals 13 residues. V was trimmed by 2 bases and J by 4 bases, leaving 8 bases between them. Written as DNA, the CDR3 is TGTGCCAGCAGTTACAGCACTTCCTATGGCTACACCTTC. This encodes CASSYSTSYGYTF.

This clonotype was counted only a few times. This chain connects TRBV6-6 to TRBJ2-3; the D is unclear. V was shortened by 4 bases and J by 4 bases, with 12 bases between the two germline ends. The germline V gene has CDR1 MNHNY and CDR2 SVGAGI (reference sequence). The length of the CDR3 is 14 residues. CDR3 loop: CASSFPGGSDTQYF. CDR3 coding DNA: TGTGCCAGCAGTTTTCCTGGTGGGTCAGATACGCAGTATTTT.

This clonotype was seen only a few times. The rearrangement links TRBV20-1 to TRBJ2-7; D is undetermined. Germline V gives CDR1 DFQATT, CDR2 SNEGSKA (reference sequence). Trimming pared 3 bases from V and 4 bases from J, leaving 16 bases between. The CDR3 spans 14 residues. The CDR3 DNA reads as TGCAGTGCTAGCCCCTACCTCACTGAGTACGAGCAGTACTTC. Amino acid sequence: CSASPYLTEYEQYF.

The chain couples TRBV11-2 to TRBJ2-1; D not certain. Germline CDR1 SGHAT, CDR2 FQNNGV. The germline V and J ends were trimmed by 0 bases and 7 bases, with 4 bases remaining between them. This CDR3 comprises 12 residues. The CDR3 region has the DNA TGTGCCAGCAGCTTAGAACGAAATGAGCAGTTCTTC. It is translated as CASSLERNEQFF. Based on the CDR3 plus reference TRBV11-2 and TRBJ2-1, the full variable domain is EAGVAQSPRYKIIEKRQSVAFWCNPISGHATLYWYQQILGQGPKLLIQFQNNGVVDDSQLPKDRFSAERLKGVDSTLKIQPAKLEDSAVYLCASSLERNEQFFGPGTRLTVL.

This chain uses TRBV20-1 with TRBJ2-3, with D hard to call. The CDR3 is made up of 13 amino acids. Between the trimmed V and J ends, which lost 3 bases and 1 base, there was a span of 8 bases. CDR1 is DFQATT and CDR2 is SNEGSKA in the germline V gene (reference sequence). CDR3 coding DNA: TGCAGTGCTAGGCCCGATGGCACAGATACGCAGTATTTT. This encodes CSARPDGTDTQYF.

The CDR3 DNA follows: TGTGCCAGCAGTTACAGGTTGAACACTGAAGCTTTCTTT. It is translated as CASSYRLNTEAFF. This rearrangement joins TRBV6-5 to TRBJ1-1, with D unclear. This CDR3 contains 13 residues. The V and J ends lost 2 bases and 0 bases respectively, with 4 bases between them. Germline V gene lookup returns CDR1 MNHEY and CDR2 SVGAGI.

In its sample, this clonotype was seen a few times. V usage is TRBV3-1 and J usage is TRBJ2-5, with no clear D. Trimming shortened V by 5 bases and J by 2 bases, and 6 bases separated the two germline ends. CDR1 and CDR2 from the germline V gene are LGHDT and YNNKEL (reference sequence). This CDR3 has 12 residues. The CDR3 reads CASSIRQETQYF. As DNA, the CDR3 is TGTGCCAGCAGCATAAGACAAGAGACCCAGTACTTC.

This chain uses TRBV12-3 or TRBV12-4 with TRBJ1-1, with 7 nucleotides matching TRBD1. This CDR3 comprises 15 residues. Trimming at V came to 9 bases and at J to 0 bases, leaving 10 bases not matched to a gene. The CDR3: CASAGTAFMNTEAFF. CDR3 in DNA: TGTGCCAGTGCCGGGACAGCCTTCATGAACACTGAAGCTTTCTTT.

This chain uses TRBV18 with TRBJ2-2, with 7 bases aligning to TRBD1. Germline CDR1 is KGHSH and CDR2 is LQKENI. CDR3 length: 16 residues. Germline trimming cut 1 base from V and 6 bases from J; bases unmatched to any gene: 8. The CDR3 DNA reads as TGTGCCAGCTCACCACGTCTGGGACAGTACCCCGGGGAGCTGTTTTTT. Its protein product is CASSPRLGQYPGELFF.

This clonotype was picked up many times. The rearrangement links TRBV19 to TRBJ2-1; maybe TRBD1 (6 bases). The CDR3 length is 17 residues. The germline gives CDR1 LNHDA, CDR2 SQIVND (reference sequence). The V gene lost 6 bases and the J gene lost 0 bases, with 18 bases spanning the gap. CDR3 sequence (DNA): TGTGCCAGTAGGAGAGACAGGCACAAGAGCTCCTACAATGAGCAGTTCTTC. Its protein product is CASRRDRHKSSYNEQFF. The entire variable domain, with the rest obtained from reference TRBV19 and TRBJ2-1, is as follows: DGGITQSPKYLFRKEGQNVTLSCEQNLNHDAMYWYRQDPGQGLRLIYYSQIVNDFQKGDIAEGYSVSREKKESFPLTVTSAQKNPTAFYLCASRRDRHKSSYNEQFFGPGTRLTVL.

This clonotype has a count of ten or more. The rearrangement joins TRBV7-2 to TRBJ2-3, with D unresolved. CDR3 size: 14 residues. Trimming took 0 bases from V and 4 from J, leaving 8 bases between them. Germline V gives CDR1 SGHTA, CDR2 FQGNSA. CDR3 coding DNA: TGTGCCAGCAGCTTAGCGCATGGAGCAGATACGCAGTATTTT. Translating it yields CASSLAHGADTQYF. Supplemented by reference TRBV7-2 and TRBJ2-3, the full variable domain reads GAGVSQSPSNKVTEKGKDVELRCDPISGHTALYWYRQSLGQGLEFLIYFQGNSAPDKSGLPSDRFSAERTGGSVSTLTIQRTQQEDSAVYLCASSLAHGADTQYFGPGTRLTVL.

This sequence joins TRBV18 and TRBJ2-7; possible D gene TRBD2, 6 bases. V was shortened by 4 bases and J by 0 bases, with 13 bases between the two germline ends. This CDR3 has 15 residues. The germline V gene has CDR1 KGHSH and CDR2 LQKENI. CDR3 nucleotide sequence: TGTGCCAGCTCACAACTGGGGGGAAGCTCCTACGAGCAGTACTTC. Protein: CASSQLGGSSYEQYF.

This clonotype has a handful of counts. The rearrangement links TRBV7-8 to TRBJ2-1; D perhaps matches TRBD1 (6 bases). The V gene lost 5 bases and the J gene lost 4 bases, with 15 bases spanning the gap. Germline V gene data show CDR1 as SGHVS and CDR2 as FQNEAQ. The CDR3 extends over 15 amino acids. CDR3 DNA: TGTGCCAGCAGCACGGACAGCCGGGAATACAATGAGCAGTTCTTC. This sequence encodes CASSTDSREYNEQFF.